The 10 T cell receptor beta chains below all came from one sample that was sequenced in a study of T cell responses to AZD1222 COVID-19 vaccine. Measured with immunoSEQ multiplex PCR; TCRdb has only the in-frame clones, and not every one. In the table there are about 94,000 clones, approximately 91% of which are singletons. The sample here was peripheral blood, taken on day 0 of AZD1222 vaccination. These receptor sequences come from an adult in good health.

The chain uses TRBV30 and TRBJ1-4; unclear D gene. Trimming left V 2 bases short and J 0 bases short, with 13 bases between. Germline V gene sequence: CDR1 GTSNPN, CDR2 SVGIG (reference sequence). The CDR3 extends over 16 amino acids. The CDR3 loop is CAWSLKTPATNEKLFF. In DNA, the CDR3 is TGTGCCTGGAGTTTAAAGACCCCTGCAACTAATGAAAAACTGTTTTTT.

This chain links TRBV9 with TRBJ1-2; tentatively, D is TRBD1 (5 bases). Germline V CDR1 and CDR2: SGDLS, YYNGEE. The V end lost 3 bases, the J end lost 6 bases, and 12 bases lay between the germline ends. The CDR3 length is 13 residues. This chain's CDR3 is CASSAPGLHGYTF. CDR3 in DNA: TGTGCCAGCAGCGCCCCAGGGCTTCATGGCTACACCTTC. The whole variable domain, remainder taken from reference TRBV9 and TRBJ1-2, is DSGVTQTPKHLITATGQRVTLRCSPRSGDLSVYWYQQSLDQGLQFLIQYYNGEERAKGNILERFSAQQFPDLHSELNLSSLELGDSALYFCASSAPGLHGYTFGSGTRLTVV.

The chain has TRBV27 and TRBJ2-7; TRBD2 agrees at 8 bases. Trimming cost V 6 bases and J 0 bases; bases outside gene matches: 7. The CDR3 has 15 residues. Germline V gene sequence: CDR1 MNHEY, CDR2 SMNVEV (reference sequence). CDR3 sequence reads: CASSPSGGSSYEQYF. The CDR3 DNA follows: TGTGCCAGCAGCCCAAGCGGGGGCAGCTCCTACGAGCAGTACTTC.

The gene calls are TRBV7-2 and TRBJ1-5, with no clear D. V lost 7 bases and J lost 0, with 7 bases in between. The length of the CDR3 is 13 residues. The germline gives CDR1 SGHTA, CDR2 FQGNSA. The CDR3 nucleotides read TGTGCCAGCAACAGATATAGCAATCAGCCCCAGCATTTT. Protein product: CASNRYSNQPQHF.

The chain has TRBV12-3 or TRBV12-4 and TRBJ1-2, with 9 bases identical to TRBD1. The CDR3 consists of 13 residues. The V and J ends lost 3 bases and 8 bases, in that order; junction bases with no gene match: 4. The CDR3: CASSLGQGRGYTF. In nucleotides, the CDR3 is TGTGCCAGCAGTTTGGGACAGGGTCGAGGCTACACCTTC.

The chain uses TRBV7-9 and TRBJ1-2, with 8 bases fitting TRBD1. The CDR3 contains 13 residues. Unmatched junction bases numbered 3, after V lost 5 bases and J lost 4 bases. Germline V gene lookup returns CDR1 SEHNR and CDR2 FQNEAQ (reference sequence). CDR3 sequence (DNA): TGTGCCAGCAGCCAGGACAGGGTCTATGGCTACACCTTC. Amino acid sequence: CASSQDRVYGYTF.

The CDR3 region has the DNA TGCAGCGTTGACAGGGGCGTCGGGTACAATGAGCAGTTCTTC. Its protein is CSVDRGVGYNEQFF. The J gene is TRBJ2-1, the V gene TRBV29-1; possibly TRBD1 for D (6 bases). Deletions cut 3 bases from V and 4 bases from J, with 13 bases between. Germline V gene sequence: CDR1 SQVTM, CDR2 ANQGSEA. The CDR3 is 14 amino acids.

V and J are TRBV6-5 and TRBJ1-6, with a tentative D call TRBD1 (5 bases). Between the trimmed V and J ends, which lost 6 bases and 8 bases, there was a span of 11 bases. CDR1 is MNHEY, CDR2 SVGAGI, per germline. The CDR3 is 13 amino acids. Here the CDR3 reads CASSHQTDSPLHF. CDR3 in DNA: TGTGCCAGCAGCCACCAGACAGATTCACCCCTCCACTTT.

The chain has TRBV28 and TRBJ1-1; 8 positions match TRBD1. This CDR3 region has 14 residues. V gave up 8 bases and J gave up 7 bases; unmatched junction bases: 12. Per the germline V gene, CDR1 is MDHEN and CDR2 is SYDVKM. The CDR3 bases are TGTGCCAGCCTCCCCAGGGGGCCGGGCAATGAAGCTTTCTTT. The encoded protein is CASLPRGPGNEAFF.

J is TRBJ1-6 and V is TRBV4-3, with 9 bases aligning to TRBD1. The trim removed 4 bases at V and 5 bases at J, leaving 3 bases unmatched. Germline V gives CDR1 LGHNA, CDR2 YSLEER. The CDR3 is made up of 15 amino acids. CDR3 nucleotides: TGCGCCAGCAGCCGAGGGACAGGGAATAATTCACCCCTCCACTTT. Residues: CASSRGTGNNSPLHF.